The present T cell receptor (beta chain) was sequenced within a study of shared clonotypes between healthy human individuals. Study details: Three CD4 naive, three CD4 memory, two CD8 naive and one CD8 memory plate were used per donor. Notes on the study in general: Naive CD4 clonotypes overlapped across several donors at roughly 5.1%.

As for this clone: No antigen is known for it. Other DNA sequences from this sample encode an identical CDR3 as well.

V shed 1 base and J shed 4 bases, with 8 bases lying between them. CDR1 and CDR2 (germline): SGHRS, YFSETQ. The CDR3 is 13 amino acids. Once extracted for a subset, genomic DNA was divided evenly among several immunoSEQ plates. Clones were sequenced by immunoSEQ multiplex PCR, and TCRdb holds only the in-frame ones, with some missing. This sample has over 850,000 clones, with approximately 80% found just once. From CD4+ cells came CD45RA+ naive and CD45RA-negative memory subsets. This chain uses TRBV5-1 with TRBJ1-2, with D perhaps TRBD1 (5 bases). The clonotype originates from a man younger than 35 in good health. Some clones in this sample may be carry-over from other donors' samples. The specimen sequenced was memory CD4+ T cells from PBMCs. The subset: CD45RA-negative fraction. The chain's CDR3 is CASSLTGSYGYTF. CDR3 bases: TGCGCCAGCAGCTTGACAGGTTCCTATGGCTACACCTTC.